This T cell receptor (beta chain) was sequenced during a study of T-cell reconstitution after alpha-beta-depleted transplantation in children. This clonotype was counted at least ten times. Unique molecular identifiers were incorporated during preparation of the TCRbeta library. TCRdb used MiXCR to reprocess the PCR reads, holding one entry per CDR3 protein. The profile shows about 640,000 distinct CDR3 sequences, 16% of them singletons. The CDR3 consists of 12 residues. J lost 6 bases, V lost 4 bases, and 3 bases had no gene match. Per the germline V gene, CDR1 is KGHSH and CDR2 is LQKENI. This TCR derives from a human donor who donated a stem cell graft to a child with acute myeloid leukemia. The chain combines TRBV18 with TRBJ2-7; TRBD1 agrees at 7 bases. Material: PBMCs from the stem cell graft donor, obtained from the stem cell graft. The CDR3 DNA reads TGTGCCAGCTCACTTACAGGGGCCGAGCAGTACTTC. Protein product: CASSLTGAEQYF. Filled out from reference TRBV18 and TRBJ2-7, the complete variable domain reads NAGVMQNPRHLVRRRGQEARLRCSPMKGHSHVYWYRQLPEEGLKFMVYLQKENIIDESGMPKERFSAEFPKEGPSILRIQQVVRGDSAAYFCASSLTGAEQYFGPGTRLTVT.